This T cell receptor beta chain is drawn from a study of identical twins. Study observations and caveats: Cord blood beta clonotypes present at high abundance carried fewer insertions; no such pattern appeared in memory repertoires.

This CDR3 spans 14 amino acids. Trimming took off 5 bases at V and 0 bases at J, with 10 bases between the two ends. This clonotype was seen at least ten times. Its antigen is undetermined. TCRdb analysed the 5' RACE reads with MiXCR anew, one entry per CDR3 protein. The sample gives 240,000 or so distinct CDR3 sequences, roughly 7% of which show up once; roughly 3.9% is in the top ten. The sample also formed part of further work on yellow fever vaccine responses in identical twins.

This receptor was identified in a woman between 18 and 29 years old in good health. This chain links TRBV12-3 or TRBV12-4 with TRBJ1-1, with D unclear. Input material: memory (CD45RO+) T cells sorted from blood. CDR3 nucleotide sequence: TGTGCCAGCAGTCCCGGACGGCTGAACACTGAAGCTTTCTTT. Translation: CASSPGRLNTEAFF.